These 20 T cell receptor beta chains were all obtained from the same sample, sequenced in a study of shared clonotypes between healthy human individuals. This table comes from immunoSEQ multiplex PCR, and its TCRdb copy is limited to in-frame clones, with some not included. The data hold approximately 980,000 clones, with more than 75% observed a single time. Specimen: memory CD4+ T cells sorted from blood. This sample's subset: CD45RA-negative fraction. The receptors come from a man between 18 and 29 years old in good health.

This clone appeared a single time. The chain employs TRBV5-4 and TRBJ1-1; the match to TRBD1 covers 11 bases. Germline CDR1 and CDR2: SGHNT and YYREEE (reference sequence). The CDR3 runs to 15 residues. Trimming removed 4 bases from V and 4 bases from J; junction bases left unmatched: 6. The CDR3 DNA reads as TGTGCCAGCAGCCCGGACAGGGGGCGGTCCACTGAAGCTTTCTTT. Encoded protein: CASSPDRGRSTEAFF.

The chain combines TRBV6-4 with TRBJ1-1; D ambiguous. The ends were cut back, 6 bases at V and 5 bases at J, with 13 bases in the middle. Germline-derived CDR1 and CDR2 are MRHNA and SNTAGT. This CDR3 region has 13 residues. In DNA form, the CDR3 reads TGTGCCAGCAGCCCTGAACGTGGGACTGAAGCTTTCTTT. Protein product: CASSPERGTEAFF.

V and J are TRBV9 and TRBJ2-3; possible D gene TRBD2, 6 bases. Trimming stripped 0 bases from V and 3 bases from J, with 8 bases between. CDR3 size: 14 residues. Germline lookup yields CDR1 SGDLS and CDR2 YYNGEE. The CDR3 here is CASSVASGTDTQYF. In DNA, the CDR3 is TGTGCCAGCAGCGTAGCGAGCGGGACAGATACGCAGTATTTT.

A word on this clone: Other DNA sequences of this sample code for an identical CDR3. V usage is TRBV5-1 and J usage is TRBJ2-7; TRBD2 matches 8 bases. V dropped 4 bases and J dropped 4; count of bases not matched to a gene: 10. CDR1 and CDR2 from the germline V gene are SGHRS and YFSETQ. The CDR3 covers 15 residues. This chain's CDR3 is CASSRSGTSEYEQYF. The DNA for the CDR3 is TGCGCCAGCAGCCGTTCCGGGACTAGTGAGTACGAGCAGTACTTC.

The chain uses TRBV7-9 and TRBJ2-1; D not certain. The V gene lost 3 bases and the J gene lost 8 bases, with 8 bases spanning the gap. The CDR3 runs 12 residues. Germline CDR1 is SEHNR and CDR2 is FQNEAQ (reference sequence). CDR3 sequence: CASSFARDEQFF. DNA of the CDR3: TGTGCCAGCAGCTTTGCTAGGGATGAGCAGTTCTTC.

DNA for the CDR3: TGCGCCAGCAGCTTGGGGACTAGCGGGGAAGAGACCCAGTACTTC. It codes for CASSLGTSGEETQYF. The rearrangement joins TRBV5-1 to TRBJ2-5, with 12 bases matching TRBD2. The trim removed 0 bases at V and 3 bases at J, leaving 0 bases unmatched. The germline V gene has CDR1 SGHRS and CDR2 YFSETQ. This CDR3 is 15 amino acids long.

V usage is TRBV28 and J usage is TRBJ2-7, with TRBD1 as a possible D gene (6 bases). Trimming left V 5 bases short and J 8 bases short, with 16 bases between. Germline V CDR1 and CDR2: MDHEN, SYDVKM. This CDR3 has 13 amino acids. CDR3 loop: CASSQLTRGKQYF. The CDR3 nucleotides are TGTGCCAGCAGTCAACTCACAAGGGGGAAGCAGTACTTC.

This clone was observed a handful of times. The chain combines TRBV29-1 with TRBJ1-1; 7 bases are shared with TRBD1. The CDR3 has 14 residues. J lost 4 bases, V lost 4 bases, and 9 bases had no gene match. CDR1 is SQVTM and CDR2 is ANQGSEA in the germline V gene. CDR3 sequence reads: CSVGQGGFGTEAFF. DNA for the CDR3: TGCAGCGTTGGACAGGGCGGGTTCGGCACTGAAGCTTTCTTT.

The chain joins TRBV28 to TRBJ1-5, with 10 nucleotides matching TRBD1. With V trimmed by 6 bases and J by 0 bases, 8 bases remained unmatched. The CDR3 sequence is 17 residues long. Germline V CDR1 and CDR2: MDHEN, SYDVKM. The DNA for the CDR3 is TGTGCCAGCAGGTCCGGGACAGGGGCCAGTAGCAATCAGCCCCAGCATTTT. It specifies CASRSGTGASSNQPQHF. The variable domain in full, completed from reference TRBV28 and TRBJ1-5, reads DVKVTQSSRYLVKRTGEKVFLECVQDMDHENMFWYRQDPGLGLRLIYFSYDVKMKEKGDIPEGYSVSREKKERFSLILESASTNQTSMYLCASRSGTGASSNQPQHFGDGTRLSIL.

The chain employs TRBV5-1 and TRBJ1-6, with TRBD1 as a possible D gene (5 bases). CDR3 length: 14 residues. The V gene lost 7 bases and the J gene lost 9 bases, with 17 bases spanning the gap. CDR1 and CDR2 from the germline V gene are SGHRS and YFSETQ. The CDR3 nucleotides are TGCGCCAGCCAGCTTTGGCAGGGCTCTTCACCCCTCCACTTT. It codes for CASQLWQGSSPLHF. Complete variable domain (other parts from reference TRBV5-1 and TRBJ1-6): KAGVTQTPRYLIKTRGQQVTLSCSPISGHRSVSWYQQTPGQGLQFLFEYFSETQRNKGNFPGRFSGRQFSNSRSEMNVSTLELGDSALYLCASQLWQGSSPLHFGNGTRLTVT.

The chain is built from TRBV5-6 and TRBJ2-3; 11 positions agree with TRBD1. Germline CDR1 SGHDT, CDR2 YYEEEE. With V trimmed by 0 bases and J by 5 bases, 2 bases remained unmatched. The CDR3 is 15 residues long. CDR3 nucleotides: TGTGCCAGCAGCTTGGGCGGGACAGGGGGAGATACGCAGTATTTT. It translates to CASSLGGTGGDTQYF.

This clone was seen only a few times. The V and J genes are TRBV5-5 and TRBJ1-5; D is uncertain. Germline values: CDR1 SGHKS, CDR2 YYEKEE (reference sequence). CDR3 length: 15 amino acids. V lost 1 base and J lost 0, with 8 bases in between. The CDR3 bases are TGTGCCAGCAGCTTGCGGGTGAATAGCAATCAGCCCCAGCATTTT. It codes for CASSLRVNSNQPQHF.

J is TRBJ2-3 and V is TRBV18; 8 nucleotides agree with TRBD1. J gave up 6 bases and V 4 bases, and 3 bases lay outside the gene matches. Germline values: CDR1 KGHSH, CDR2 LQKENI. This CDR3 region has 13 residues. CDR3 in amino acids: CASSLNRGDTQYF. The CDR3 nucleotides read TGTGCCAGCTCACTGAACAGGGGGGATACGCAGTATTTT.

The chain's CDR3 is CASSYQGVMNTEAFF. DNA for the CDR3: TGTGCCAGCAGCTACCAGGGGGTCATGAACACTGAAGCTTTCTTT. This chain links TRBV7-8 with TRBJ1-1; 7 bases align to TRBD1. Per the germline V gene, CDR1 is SGHVS and CDR2 is FQNEAQ. This CDR3 comprises 15 residues. V dropped 4 bases and J dropped 0; count of bases not matched to a gene: 5.

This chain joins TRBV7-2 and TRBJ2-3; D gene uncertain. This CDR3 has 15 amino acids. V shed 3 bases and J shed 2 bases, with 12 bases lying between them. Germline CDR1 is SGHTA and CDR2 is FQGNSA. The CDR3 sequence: CASSLAHTITDTQYF. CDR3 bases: TGTGCCAGCAGCTTGGCGCATACAATCACAGATACGCAGTATTTT.

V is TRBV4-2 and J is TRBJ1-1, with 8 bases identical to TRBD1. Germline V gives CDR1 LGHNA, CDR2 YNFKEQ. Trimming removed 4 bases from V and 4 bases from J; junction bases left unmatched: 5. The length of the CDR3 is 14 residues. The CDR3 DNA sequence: TGTGCCAGCAGCCTTCCCGACAGGGGCACTGAAGCTTTCTTT. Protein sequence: CASSLPDRGTEAFF.

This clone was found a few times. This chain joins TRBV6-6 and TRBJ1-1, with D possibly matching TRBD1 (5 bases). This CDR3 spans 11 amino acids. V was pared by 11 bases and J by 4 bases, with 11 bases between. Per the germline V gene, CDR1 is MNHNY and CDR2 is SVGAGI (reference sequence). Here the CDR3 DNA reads TGTGCCGGGGGGAGGAGCACTGAAGCTTTCTTT. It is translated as CAGGRSTEAFF.

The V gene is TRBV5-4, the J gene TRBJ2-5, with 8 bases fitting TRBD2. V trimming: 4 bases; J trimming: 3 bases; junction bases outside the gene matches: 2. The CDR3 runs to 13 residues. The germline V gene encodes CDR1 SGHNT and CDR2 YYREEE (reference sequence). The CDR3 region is CASSGLAEETQYF. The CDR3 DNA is TGTGCCAGCAGCGGACTAGCCGAAGAGACCCAGTACTTC.

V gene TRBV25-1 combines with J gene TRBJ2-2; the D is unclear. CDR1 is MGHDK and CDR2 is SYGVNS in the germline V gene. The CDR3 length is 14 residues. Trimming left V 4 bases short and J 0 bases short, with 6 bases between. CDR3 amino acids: CASSALTNTGELFF. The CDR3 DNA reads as TGTGCCAGCAGTGCCCTTACGAACACCGGGGAGCTGTTTTTT.

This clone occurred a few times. In nucleotides, the CDR3 is TGTGCCAGCAGCACGGGGACAGGGAAGAGCAATCAGCCCCAGCATTTT. It encodes CASSTGTGKSNQPQHF. The chain uses TRBV21-1 and TRBJ1-5; the table's D call, TRBD1, was not checked against the DNA. TRBV21-1 is a pseudogene locus. This CDR3 has 16 amino acids.